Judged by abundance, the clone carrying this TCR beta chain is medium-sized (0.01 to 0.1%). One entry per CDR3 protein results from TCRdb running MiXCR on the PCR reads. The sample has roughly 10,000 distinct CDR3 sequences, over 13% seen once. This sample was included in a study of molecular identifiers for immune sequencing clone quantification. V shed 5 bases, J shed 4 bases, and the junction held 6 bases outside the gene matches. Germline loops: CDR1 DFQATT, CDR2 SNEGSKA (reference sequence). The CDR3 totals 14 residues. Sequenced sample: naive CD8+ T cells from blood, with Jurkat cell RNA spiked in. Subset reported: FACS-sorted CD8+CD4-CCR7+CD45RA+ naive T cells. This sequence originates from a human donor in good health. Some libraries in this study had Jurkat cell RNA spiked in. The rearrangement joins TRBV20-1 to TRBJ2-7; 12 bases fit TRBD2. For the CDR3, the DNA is TGCAGTGCTCGAAAACTAGCGGGAGGATACGAGCAGTACTTC. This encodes CSARKLAGGYEQYF.